These T cell receptor beta chains were read from a single sample in a study of control samples from healthy donors and cancer patients. Profiled with immunoSEQ multiplex PCR; TCRdb holds only in-frame clones, not every one. There are around 180,000 clones in the sample; about 91% occur only once, and 2% lies in the top ten. The sample consisted of blood. The origin of the receptors is a woman aged 40 to 55 in good health. Both conserved end residues are part of each CDR3. A D gene is named only where the DNA matches it firmly. Size is stated for part of the rows, as once, few or many counts, or as a class when the clone is expanded.

V	size	D	J	CDR3	DNA
TRBV16	.	.	TRBJ1-1	CASSGVSNTEAFF	TGTGCCAGCAGCGGCGTGTCGAACACTGAAGCTTTCTTT
TRBV5-6	once	TRBD2	TRBJ2-2	CASSLNGGAGELFF	TGTGCCAGCAGCTTGAATGGGGGGGCCGGGGAGCTGTTTTTT
TRBV7-2	.	.	TRBJ2-7	CASSQPGPTYEQYF	TGTGCCAGCAGCCAACCAGGACCAACCTACGAGCAGTACTTC
TRBV15	once	TRBD1	TRBJ1-2	CATSRGDSNYGYTF	TGTGCCACCAGCAGAGGGGACAGTAACTATGGCTACACCTTC
TRBV27	.	TRBD2	TRBJ2-5	CASSLTSGGALGETQYF	TGTGCCAGCAGCCTAACTAGCGGGGGGGCCTTAGGAGAGACCCAGTACTTC
TRBV6-1	.	.	TRBJ1-5	CASSDLQEQPQHF	TGTGCCAGCAGTGACCTACAGGAACAGCCCCAGCATTTT
TRBV4-2	.	.	TRBJ2-1	CASSQGLAENYNEQFF	TGTGCCAGCAGCCAAGGGTTAGCGGAAAACTACAATGAGCAGTTCTTC
TRBV29-1	.	.	TRBJ2-5	CSGEHQETQYF	TGCAGCGGTGAGCACCAAGAGACCCAGTACTTC
TRBV5-1	once	TRBD2	TRBJ2-5	CASSPAPAGGQETQYF	TGCGCCAGCAGCCCCGCCCCCGCGGGGGGCCAAGAGACCCAGTACTTC
TRBV2	.	TRBD2	TRBJ2-5	CASGRAGETQYF	TGTGCCAGCGGTCGAGCGGGGGAGACCCAGTACTTC
TRBV10-3	.	.	TRBJ2-5	CATAAGKETQYF	TGTGCCACCGCGGCGGGGAAAGAGACCCAGTACTTC
TRBV11-2	.	.	TRBJ2-5	CASSLYSTFETQYF	TGTGCCAGCAGCTTATATTCTACCTTCGAGACCCAGTACTTC
TRBV7-7	.	TRBD2	TRBJ2-1	CASSLGTSAHNEQFF	TGTGCCAGCAGCTTAGGGACTAGCGCGCACAATGAGCAGTTCTTC
TRBV9	.	.	TRBJ1-2	CASSSRSAYGYTF	TGTGCCAGCAGTAGTCGCTCGGCCTATGGCTACACCTTC
TRBV19	.	TRBD1	TRBJ1-2	CASTGTGGDYGYTF	TGTGCCAGTACCGGGACAGGGGGAGACTATGGCTACACCTTC
TRBV5-1	.	.	TRBJ2-5	CASSRDGETQYF	TGCGCCAGCAGCCGGGATGGAGAGACCCAGTACTTC
TRBV19	.	.	TRBJ2-3	CASSIRRGPGSTDTQYF	TGTGCCAGTAGTATAAGGCGGGGGCCGGGTAGCACAGATACGCAGTATTTT
TRBV11-3	.	.	TRBJ1-4	CASSSDGNEKLFF	TGTGCCAGCAGCTCAGATGGTAATGAAAAACTGTTTTTT
TRBV21-1	.	.	TRBJ1-2	CASKALNYGYTF	TGTGCCAGCAAGGCCTTGAACTATGGCTACACCTTC
TRBV7-8	once	TRBD2	TRBJ2-1	CASSEIAGSNYNEQFF	TGTGCCAGCAGCGAAATAGCGGGGTCGAACTACAATGAGCAGTTCTTC
TRBV3-1/TRBV3-2	.	TRBD2	TRBJ2-1	CASSQGGDEQFF	TGTGCCAGCAGCCAGGGGGGGGATGAGCAGTTCTTC
TRBV3-1/TRBV3-2	.	.	TRBJ1-2	CASSQAQANYGYTF	TGTGCCAGCAGCCAAGCACAAGCTAACTATGGCTACACCTTC
TRBV5-1	.	.	TRBJ2-1	CASTPRDSYNEQFF	TGCGCCAGCACCCCCAGGGATTCCTACAATGAGCAGTTCTTC
TRBV9	.	TRBD1	TRBJ1-2	CASSLTGGYGYTF	TGTGCCAGCAGCCTGACAGGGGGGTATGGCTACACCTTC
TRBV27	.	.	TRBJ1-1	CASSLFQGRTEAFF	TGTGCCAGCAGTTTATTTCAGGGAAGGACTGAAGCTTTCTTT
TRBV18	.	.	TRBJ2-7	CASSPNYEQYF	TGTGCCAGCTCACCGAATTACGAGCAGTACTTC
TRBV5-1	.	TRBD1	TRBJ1-1	CASSLDSLGTVNTEAFF	TGCGCCAGCAGCTTGGATTCGCTCGGGACAGTGAACACTGAAGCTTTCTTT
TRBV5-1	.	.	TRBJ2-3	CASGGDTQYF	TGCGCCAGCGGGGGAGATACGCAGTATTTT